The 10 T cell receptor beta chains reported below all come from one sample, sequenced in a study of monozygotic twins with inflammatory bowel disease. TCRdb reworked the 5' RACE reads into one entry per CDR3 protein, no DNA. The specimen's table records around 230,000 distinct CDR3 sequences. Sequencing was done on a sample of blood. The receptors originated from a human donor with ulcerative colitis or Crohn's disease, or a healthy co-twin of an affected twin (not recorded which).

The V gene is TRBV7-2, the J gene TRBJ1-2. Per germline, CDR1 SGHTA and CDR2 FQGNSA. CDR3 size: 15 residues. CDR3 residues: CASTPTLSTLGGYTF.

The genes are TRBV20-1 and TRBJ2-5; the D call from TCRdb, TRBD2, cannot be confirmed without DNA. The CDR3 consists of 15 residues. Germline V CDR1 and CDR2: DFQATT, SNEGSKA (reference sequence). The CDR3 loop reads CSANRLGGVSETQYF.

The V and J genes are TRBV10-3 and TRBJ2-7; lacking DNA, the TRBD1 call made by TCRdb goes unchecked. CDR3 size: 12 residues. Germline loops: CDR1 ENHRY, CDR2 SYGVKD. The CDR3 region is CAISIGAYEQYF.

This sequence joins TRBV18 and TRBJ2-1. This CDR3 spans 15 amino acids. CDR1 KGHSH and CDR2 LQKENI come from the germline V gene. The CDR3 reads CASSPGDRSYNEQFF.

The chain couples TRBV7-2 to TRBJ2-3. The CDR3 covers 13 residues. CDR1 is SGHTA and CDR2 is FQGNSA in the germline V gene. The CDR3 spells CASSRSWTDTQYF.

The chain combines TRBV4-1 with TRBJ2-7; TCRdb's D gene call, TRBD2, goes unchecked for lack of DNA. CDR1 and CDR2 (germline): MGHRA, YSYEKL. The CDR3 length is 18 residues. The CDR3 protein is CASSQEIRSGRSGYEQYF.

The genes are TRBV5-1 and TRBJ2-5. The CDR3 totals 13 residues. Germline V gene sequence: CDR1 SGHRS, CDR2 YFSETQ. The CDR3 reads CASSLSQVETQYF.

This CDR3 reads CASAPIFVGGSNQETQYF. The V and J genes are TRBV7-8 and TRBJ2-5; TCRdb proposes TRBD1, but this gene call is untestable without DNA. CDR1 is SGHVS and CDR2 is FQNEAQ in the germline V gene. The CDR3 contains 18 residues.

The genes are TRBV7-9 and TRBJ1-6; the D call from TCRdb, TRBD1, cannot be confirmed without DNA. There are 17 residues in the CDR3. Germline CDR1 is SEHNR and CDR2 is FQNEAQ (reference sequence). The CDR3 loop is CASSLLDRESNNSPLHF.

This sequence joins TRBV20-1 and TRBJ2-7; TCRdb picks TRBD1, but there is no DNA to check that call. In germline, CDR1 is DFQATT, CDR2 SNEGSKA (reference sequence). The CDR3 spans 14 residues. CDR3 region: CSATTGTGVWEQYF.